This T cell receptor beta chain was sequenced for a study of blood T cell repertoires in COVID-19 (dated by TCRdb to between 2020 and 2021). A note on the overall study: Samples from collaborators originated in the United States, Italy and Spain and spanned both the acute and convalescent phases of COVID-19. The material from the prospective study consisted of cDNA or gDNA derived from T cells, B-cell-depleted T cells, or PBMCs. Deeply sampled blood TCRbeta repertoires from subjects exposed to, actively infected with, or recovered from COVID-19 were included in the dataset. A freely available public database, intended as a resource for researchers studying the immune response to SARS-CoV-2, is where the repertoires were released. Samples were obtained from the ongoing ImmuneRACE study (first 160 participants) and from 1,000 to 1,500 subjects provided by 6 global collaborators. Nearly every sample came with metadata listing a de-identified subject ID, COVID-19 status, age in years and sex. Where HLA class I and class II types were available, the types were taken from metadata supplied by the sample provider, not from assay-based typing. What the research found in general, with its limitations: The amount of clinical and demographic metadata varied by source and participant and was provided uncurated.

In the prospective study, participants were 18 to 89 years old, resided in about two dozen geographic areas of the United States, and were enrolled through a virtual design. Cohort assignment in the prospective study relied on participant-reported clinical history from a screening survey and a study questionnaire. Recovered participants in ImmuneRACE Cohort 3 were defined as having two consecutive negative NP/OP PCR tests, clearance from a healthcare professional, or resolution of symptoms. In the prospective study, whole blood, serum and a nasopharyngeal or oropharyngeal swab were collected from each participant by mobile phlebotomists. Prospective study participants could optionally give additional blood draws and questionnaires over an approximately 2-month period. Prospective study blood samples were shipped either frozen or at room temperature before DNA extraction. TCRbeta CDR3 regions were amplified from genomic DNA by means of the immunoSEQ Assay, a bias-controlled multiplex PCR. In the authors' own workflow: Nucleated cell counts per sample were estimated from amplification of reference gene primers within the assay. To quantify the absolute abundance of each unique TCRbeta CDR3 rearrangement, sequence reads were collapsed and filtered. For each sample, productive Simpson clonality was calculated as the square root of Simpson's diversity index across productive rearrangements. In its TCRdb copy, this immuneACCESS table keeps in-frame sequences only and misses some clones. Where compared with another copy, unresolved V genes explain less than half of these, and the others have no known cause. The V and J calls and clone size are taken from that table; D and trimming were inferred from the DNA. Across this sample there are roughly 150,000 clones, with 80% to 90% seen only once. The leading ten clones occupy approximately 8% of the sample.

The CDR3, cysteine through phenylalanine, is 14 amino acids long. Just CDR3 DNA is preserved here, 42 bases in frame from base 1. V ends up 2 bases short and J 4 bases short, with an unmatched junction base count of 3. For CDR1 and CDR2, the germline V gene (reference sequence) lists SEHNR and FQNEAQ. In its sample, this clone was seen a few times. Its antigen is currently not known. Base quality data are lacking; no much larger clone is found one base away. Other DNA sequences within the sample encode an identical CDR3. This chain joins TRBV7-9 to TRBJ2-7; 9 bases in the junction line up with TRBD2. Sequenced input: PBMCs or T cells enriched from blood (not recorded which). The TCR originated in a woman aged 50 to 60 who had recovered from COVID-19. The DNA sequence is as follows: TGTGCCAGCAGCTTACTAGCGGGGACTTACGAGCAGTACTTC. Translated, this is CASSLLAGTYEQYF.